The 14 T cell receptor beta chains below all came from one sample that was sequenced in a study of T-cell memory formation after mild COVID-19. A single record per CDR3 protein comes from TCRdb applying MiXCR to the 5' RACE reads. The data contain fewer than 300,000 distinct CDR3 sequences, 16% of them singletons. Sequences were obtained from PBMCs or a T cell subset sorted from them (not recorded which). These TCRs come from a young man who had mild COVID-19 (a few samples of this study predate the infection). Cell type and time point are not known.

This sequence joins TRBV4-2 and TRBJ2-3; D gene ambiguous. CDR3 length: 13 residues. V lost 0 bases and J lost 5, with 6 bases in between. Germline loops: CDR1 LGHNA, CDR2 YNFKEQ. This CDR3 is CASSQEWIDTQYF. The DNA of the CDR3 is TGTGCCAGCAGCCAAGAGTGGATAGATACGCAGTATTTT.

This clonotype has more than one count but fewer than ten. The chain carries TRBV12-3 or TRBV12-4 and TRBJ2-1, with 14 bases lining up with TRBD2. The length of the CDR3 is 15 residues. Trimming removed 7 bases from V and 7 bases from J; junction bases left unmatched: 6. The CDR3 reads CASTRGLAGVNEQFF. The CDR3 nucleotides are TGTGCCAGCACCCGGGGACTAGCGGGGGTTAATGAGCAGTTCTTC.

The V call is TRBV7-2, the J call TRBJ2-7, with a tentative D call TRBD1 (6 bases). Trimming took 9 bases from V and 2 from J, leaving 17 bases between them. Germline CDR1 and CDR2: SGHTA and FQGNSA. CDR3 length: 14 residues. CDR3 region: CASTITGSAYEQYF. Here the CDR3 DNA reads TGTGCCAGTACCATTACAGGGTCGGCCTACGAGCAGTACTTC.

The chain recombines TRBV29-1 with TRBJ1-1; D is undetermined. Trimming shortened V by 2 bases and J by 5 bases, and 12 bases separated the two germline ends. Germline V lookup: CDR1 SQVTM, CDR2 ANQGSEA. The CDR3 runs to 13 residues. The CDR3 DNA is TGCAGCGTTGAATTCGGCAGAAGGACTGAAGCTTTCTTT. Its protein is CSVEFGRRTEAFF. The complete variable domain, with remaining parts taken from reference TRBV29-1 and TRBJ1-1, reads SAVISQKPSRDICQRGTSLTIQCQVDSQVTMMFWYRQQPGQSLTLIATANQGSEATYESGFVIDKFPISRPNLTFSTLTVSNMSPEDSSIYLCSVEFGRRTEAFFGQGTRLTVV.

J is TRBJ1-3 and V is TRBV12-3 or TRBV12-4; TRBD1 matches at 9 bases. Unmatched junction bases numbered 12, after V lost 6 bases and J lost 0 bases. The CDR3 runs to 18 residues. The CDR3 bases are TGTGCCAGCAGGCTACGACAGGGGGACTACTCCTCTGGAAACACCATATATTTT. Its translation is CASRLRQGDYSSGNTIYF.

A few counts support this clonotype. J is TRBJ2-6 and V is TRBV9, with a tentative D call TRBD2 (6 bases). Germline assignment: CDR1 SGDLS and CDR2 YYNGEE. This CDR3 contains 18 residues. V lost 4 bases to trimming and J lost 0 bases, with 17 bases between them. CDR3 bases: TGTGCCAGCAGCTTTTCGGGACGGAGGGTCTCTGGGGCCAACGTCCTGACTTTC. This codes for CASSFSGRRVSGANVLTF.

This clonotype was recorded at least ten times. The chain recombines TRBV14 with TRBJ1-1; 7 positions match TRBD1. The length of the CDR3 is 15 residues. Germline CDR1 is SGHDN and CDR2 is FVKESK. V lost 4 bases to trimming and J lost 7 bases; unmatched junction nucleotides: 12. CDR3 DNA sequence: TGTGCCAGCAGCCTAGGAGGGGGCTTAGCCCGTGAAGCTTTCTTT. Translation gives CASSLGGGLAREAFF.

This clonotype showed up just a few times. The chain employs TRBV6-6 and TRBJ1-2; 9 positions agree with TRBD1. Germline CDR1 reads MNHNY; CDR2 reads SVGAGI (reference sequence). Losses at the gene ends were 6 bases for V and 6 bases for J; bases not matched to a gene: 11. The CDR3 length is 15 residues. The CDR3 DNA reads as TGTGCCAGCAGCCCTGACAGGGGGGGTATACATGGCTACACCTTC. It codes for CASSPDRGGIHGYTF.

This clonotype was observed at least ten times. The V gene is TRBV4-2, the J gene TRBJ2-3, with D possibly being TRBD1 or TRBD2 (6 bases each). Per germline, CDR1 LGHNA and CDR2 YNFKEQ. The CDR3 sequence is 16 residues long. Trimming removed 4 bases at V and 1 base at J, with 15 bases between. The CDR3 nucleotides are TGTGCCAGCAGCCCGAGGGGGGCGTGGGGCACAGATACGCAGTATTTT. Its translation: CASSPRGAWGTDTQYF.

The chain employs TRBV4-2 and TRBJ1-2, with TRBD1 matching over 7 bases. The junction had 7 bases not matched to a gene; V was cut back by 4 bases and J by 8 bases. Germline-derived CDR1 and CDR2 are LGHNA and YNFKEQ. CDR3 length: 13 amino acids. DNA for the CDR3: TGTGCCAGCAGCCCGACAGGGAAAGGCGGCTACACCTTC. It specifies CASSPTGKGGYTF.

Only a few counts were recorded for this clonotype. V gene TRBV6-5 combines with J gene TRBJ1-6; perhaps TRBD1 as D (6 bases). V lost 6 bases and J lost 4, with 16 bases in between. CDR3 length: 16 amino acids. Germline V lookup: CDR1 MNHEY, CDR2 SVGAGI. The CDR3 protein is CASRDLQGQYNSPLHF. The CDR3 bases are TGTGCCAGCAGAGACCTACAGGGCCAATATAATTCACCCCTCCACTTT.

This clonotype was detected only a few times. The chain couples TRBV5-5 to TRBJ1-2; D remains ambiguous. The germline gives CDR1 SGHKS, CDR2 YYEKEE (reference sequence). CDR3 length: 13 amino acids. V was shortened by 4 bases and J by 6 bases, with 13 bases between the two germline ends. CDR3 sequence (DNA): TGTGCCAGCAGCCGCGTAACAGATCATGGCTACACCTTC. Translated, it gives CASSRVTDHGYTF. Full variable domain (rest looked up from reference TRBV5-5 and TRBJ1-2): DAGVTQSPTHLIKTRGQQVTLRCSPISGHKSVSWYQQVLGQGPQFIFQYYEKEERGRGNFPDRFSARQFPNYSSELNVNALLLGDSALYLCASSRVTDHGYTFGSGTRLTVV.

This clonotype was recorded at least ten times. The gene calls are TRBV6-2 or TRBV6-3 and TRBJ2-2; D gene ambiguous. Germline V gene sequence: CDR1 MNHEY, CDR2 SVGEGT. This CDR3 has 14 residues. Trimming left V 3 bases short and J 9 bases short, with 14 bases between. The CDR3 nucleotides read TGTGCCAGCAGTTATACCCTCTCTCCCCGGGAGCTGTTTTTT. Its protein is CASSYTLSPRELFF.

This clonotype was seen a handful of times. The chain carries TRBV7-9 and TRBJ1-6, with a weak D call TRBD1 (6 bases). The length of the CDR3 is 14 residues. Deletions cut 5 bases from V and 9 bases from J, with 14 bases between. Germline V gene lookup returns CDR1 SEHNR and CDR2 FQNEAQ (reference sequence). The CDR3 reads CASSLTGFGSPLHF. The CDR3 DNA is TGTGCCAGCAGCCTGACAGGTTTTGGTTCACCCCTCCACTTT.